This TCR beta chain was captured by sequencing in a study of blood T cell repertoires in COVID-19. Study-wide context: Samples representing acute and convalescent COVID-19 were sourced from the United States, Italy and Spain. PBMCs, B-cell-depleted T cells, or T cells were the source of the cDNA or gDNA that made up the material.

While infection was still active, Seattle patients were enrolled and then followed longitudinally. Germline assignment: CDR1 LNHNV and CDR2 YYDKDF (reference sequence). The CDR3 is made up of 14 amino acids. Trimming cost V 0 bases and J 8 bases, with 13 bases left between them. TCRdb's table, derived via immunoSEQ multiplex PCR, lists solely in-frame clones and lacks some. The table lists around 310,000 clones, around 89% of them singletons, with roughly 1% in the top ten. This sequence originates from a woman in her 40s with COVID-19, enrolled during active disease. This chain connects TRBV15 to TRBJ1-2; D uncertain. The source material was peripheral blood. Here the CDR3 reads CATSREVGVQGYTF. Here the CDR3 DNA reads TGTGCCACCAGCAGAGAAGTCGGAGTCCAAGGCTACACCTTC.